This TCR beta chain was captured by sequencing in a study of blood T cell repertoires in COVID-19. Study context: Donors in the United States, Italy and Spain gave samples during acute or convalescent COVID-19. Sample material is recorded as cDNA or gDNA derived from T cells, B-cell-depleted T cells, or PBMCs.

In the original processing: By means of reference gene primer amplification, nucleated cell counts were estimated. The protocol was immunoSEQ multiplex PCR, while the TCRdb copy is restricted to in-frame clones and leaves out a portion. The DNA gave D and trimming, while V, J and clone size come from that table. This sample yields 490,000 or so clones, of which 88% are seen a single time; about 2% belongs to the top ten. The sequence was collected from a woman in her thirties or forties who had recovered from COVID-19. The sequenced sample was PBMCs or T cells enriched from blood (not recorded which).

The CDR3 spells CASSRRTGLNSGANVLTF. CDR3 sequence (DNA): TGTGCCAGTAGCCGCCGGACAGGGCTGAACTCTGGGGCCAACGTCCTGACTTTC. The V gene is TRBV19, the J gene TRBJ2-6, with TRBD1 identical over 8 bases. This CDR3 is built from 18 residues. Germline CDR1 LNHDA, CDR2 SQIVND (reference sequence). V lost 6 bases, J lost 0 bases, and 10 bases stayed unmatched.